A single sample is the source of the 21 T cell receptor beta chains below, sequenced in a study of shared clonotypes between healthy human individuals. Assay: immunoSEQ multiplex PCR; the TCRdb copy retains only in-frame clones and omits some. The sample records about 1.5 million clones, 95% to 99% being singletons. The sample comprised naive CD4+ T cells sorted from blood. Regarding subset: CD45RA+ positively selected. Receptor source: a man aged 25-45 years in good health.

V gene TRBV10-3 combines with J gene TRBJ2-7; TRBD2 agrees at 14 bases. Germline assignment: CDR1 ENHRY and CDR2 SYGVKD. With V trimmed by 10 bases and J by 4 bases, 9 bases remained unmatched. The CDR3 is made up of 15 amino acids. CDR3 nucleotides: TGTGCCACCCGATGGGGACTAGCGGGAGATTACGAGCAGTACTTC. Its translation is CATRWGLAGDYEQYF.

Points on this clone: Other DNA variants within this sample encode the same CDR3. This sequence joins TRBV18 and TRBJ2-2; D unresolved. The CDR3 covers 13 residues. The V gene lost 2 bases and the J gene lost 4 bases, with 5 bases spanning the gap. Germline values: CDR1 KGHSH, CDR2 LQKENI. CDR3 nucleotide sequence: TGTGCCAGCTCACCAGTTTCCACCGGGGAGCTGTTTTTT. Protein sequence: CASSPVSTGELFF.

This chain links TRBV28 with TRBJ2-5; D remains ambiguous. V was trimmed by 5 bases and J by 2 bases, leaving 21 bases between them. Germline-derived CDR1 and CDR2 are MDHEN and SYDVKM. The CDR3 spans 17 residues. CDR3 protein: CASSPFGRSWYQETQYF. In DNA, the CDR3 is TGTGCCAGCAGTCCCTTTGGAAGGAGTTGGTATCAAGAGACCCAGTACTTC.

This clone has just one count. The rearrangement joins TRBV4-2 to TRBJ1-2, with D possibly matching TRBD1 (5 bases). CDR1 is LGHNA, CDR2 YNFKEQ, per germline. CDR3 length: 16 amino acids. Trimming took off 1 base at V and 5 bases at J, with 17 bases between the two ends. CDR3 amino acids: CASSQGGTAQGYGYTF. For the CDR3, the DNA is TGTGCCAGCAGCCAAGGAGGGACGGCCCAAGGGTATGGCTACACCTTC.

The V and J genes are TRBV5-1 and TRBJ2-5; no clear D gene. In germline, CDR1 is SGHRS, CDR2 YFSETQ. CDR3 length: 15 residues. Trimming left V 1 base short and J 1 base short, with 11 bases between. The CDR3 coding sequence is TGCGCCAGCAGCTTGAAGGGATCGCCCCAAGAGACCCAGTACTTC. Translated: CASSLKGSPQETQYF.

The genes are TRBV15 and TRBJ2-1; D not resolved. Trimming took 1 base from V and 9 from J, leaving 7 bases between them. This CDR3 has 12 residues. Per the germline V gene, CDR1 is LNHNV and CDR2 is YYDKDF (reference sequence). In nucleotides, the CDR3 is TGTGCCACCAGCAGAGGTCAGATTGAGCAGTTCTTC. Residues: CATSRGQIEQFF.

The rearrangement uses TRBV29-1 and TRBJ2-1; a possible D gene is TRBD2 (6 bases). V dropped 3 bases and J dropped 0 bases, with 12 bases sitting between them. The CDR3 extends over 15 amino acids. The germline V gene has CDR1 SQVTM and CDR2 ANQGSEA. CDR3 amino acids: CSVDWRGSSYNEQFF. The CDR3 region has the DNA TGCAGCGTTGATTGGCGGGGAAGCTCCTACAATGAGCAGTTCTTC.

The chain has TRBV29-1 and TRBJ2-5; 7 nucleotides agree with TRBD2. V shed 3 bases, J shed 5 bases, and the junction held 15 bases outside the gene matches. CDR3 length equals 16 residues. Looked up from germline, CDR1 is SQVTM and CDR2 is ANQGSEA. CDR3 DNA: TGCAGCGTTGAGAAGGTGGGAGGGTCGCTAGGGGAGACCCAGTACTTC. Translated, it gives CSVEKVGGSLGETQYF.

The chain carries TRBV14 and TRBJ2-2; D unresolved. The CDR3 runs 13 residues. Trimming pared 1 base from V and 8 bases from J, leaving 8 bases between. CDR1 is SGHDN, CDR2 FVKESK, per germline. Written as DNA, the CDR3 is TGTGCCAGCAGCCAAGTACAAAAGGGGGAGCTGTTTTTT. Protein sequence: CASSQVQKGELFF.

The rearrangement uses TRBV11-3 and TRBJ2-3, with D perhaps matching TRBD1 (6 bases). Trimming left V 7 bases short and J 0 bases short, with 26 bases between. The CDR3 has 19 residues. CDR1 and CDR2 from the germline V gene are SGHNT and YENEEA. CDR3 protein: CASKNTPGAPTTSTDTQYF. CDR3 sequence (DNA): TGTGCCAGCAAAAATACGCCAGGGGCACCGACCACTAGCACAGATACGCAGTATTTT.

The rearrangement uses TRBV29-1 and TRBJ2-7, with 14 nucleotides matching TRBD2. Unmatched junction bases numbered 7, after V lost 3 bases and J lost 3 bases. The V gene's germline CDR1 is SQVTM and CDR2 ANQGSEA. This CDR3 is 16 amino acids long. The CDR3 spells CSVEGTSGRGGYEQYF. The DNA of the CDR3 is TGCAGCGTTGAGGGGACTAGCGGGAGAGGGGGCTACGAGCAGTACTTC.

About this clone itself: The same CDR3 can be traced to other DNA sequences in this sample. The chain uses TRBV9 and TRBJ2-1, with a weak D call TRBD2 (5 bases). The germline V and J ends were trimmed by 0 bases and 9 bases, with 7 bases remaining between them. This CDR3 is built from 12 residues. CDR1 and CDR2 from the germline V gene are SGDLS and YYNGEE. The CDR3 protein is CASSVVGGEQFF. Written as DNA, the CDR3 is TGTGCCAGCAGCGTAGTTGGAGGTGAGCAGTTCTTC.

V and J are TRBV18 and TRBJ2-5; TRBD2 aligns across 13 bases. The CDR3 length is 17 residues. From germline, CDR1 is KGHSH and CDR2 LQKENI. J lost 4 bases, V lost 4 bases, and 9 bases had no gene match. In DNA, the CDR3 is TGTGCCAGCTCACAACGGACTAGCGGGAGCCTCCCAGAGACCCAGTACTTC. Translating it yields CASSQRTSGSLPETQYF.

The V gene is TRBV5-1, the J gene TRBJ1-1; D is unclear. The CDR3 runs to 14 residues. Trimming cost V 0 bases and J 7 bases, with 13 bases left between them. The germline CDR1 and CDR2 sequences are SGHRS and YFSETQ. In DNA form, the CDR3 reads TGCGCCAGCAGCTTGGCCTCGGGCACACTTGAAGCTTTCTTT. Translation: CASSLASGTLEAFF.

The chain links TRBV18 to TRBJ2-3; 7 bases align to TRBD1. This CDR3 has 13 amino acids. The J segment lost 6 bases and the V segment lost 4 bases, leaving 4 bases of the junction unmatched. Germline V gene lookup returns CDR1 KGHSH and CDR2 LQKENI. CDR3 nucleotides: TGTGCCAGCTCACGCGACAGGGATGATACGCAGTATTTT. This gives the protein CASSRDRDDTQYF.

This chain links TRBV11-3 with TRBJ2-7, with D perhaps matching TRBD1 (6 bases). V lost 1 base, J lost 6 bases, and 10 bases lay in between. CDR3 length: 13 residues. The V gene's germline CDR1 is SGHNT and CDR2 YENEEA. The CDR3 loop is CASSLGTAGEQYF. CDR3 sequence (DNA): TGTGCCAGCAGCTTAGGGACAGCAGGCGAGCAGTACTTC.

This chain links TRBV11-2 with TRBJ2-7; possible D gene TRBD2, 5 bases. Looked up from germline, CDR1 is SGHAT and CDR2 is FQNNGV. CDR3 length equals 16 residues. V lost 5 bases to trimming and J lost 3 bases, with 20 bases between them. CDR3: CASSPEAFSEIYEQYF. The CDR3 DNA follows: TGTGCCAGCAGCCCAGAAGCCTTTAGCGAGATCTACGAGCAGTACTTC.

The V gene is TRBV7-9, the J gene TRBJ1-5; D remains ambiguous. This CDR3 contains 15 residues. Trimming left V 2 bases short and J 7 bases short, with 15 bases between. Germline V gives CDR1 SEHNR, CDR2 FQNEAQ (reference sequence). As DNA, the CDR3 is TGTGCCAGCAGCTTATCGCAAGGGTGGGAGCAGCCCCAGCATTTT. It codes for CASSLSQGWEQPQHF.

This clone was observed a single time. V usage is TRBV18 and J usage is TRBJ2-3, with unresolved D. With 3 bases removed from V and 2 bases from J, the gap between germline ends came to 15 bases. There are 16 residues in the CDR3. Germline CDR1 KGHSH, CDR2 LQKENI. CDR3 in DNA: TGTGCCAGCTCACCTTTGGCGGCAGGTTTCACAGATACGCAGTATTTT. Encoded protein: CASSPLAAGFTDTQYF.

The chain links TRBV7-2 to TRBJ1-2; the D is unclear. The CDR3 spans 12 residues. The germline V and J ends were trimmed by 5 bases and 8 bases, with 12 bases remaining between them. CDR1 is SGHTA, CDR2 FQGNSA, per germline. This chain's CDR3 is CASSLLSVGYTF. As DNA, the CDR3 is TGTGCCAGCAGCCTCTTGAGTGTGGGCTACACCTTC.

Written as DNA, the CDR3 is TGTGCCAGCAGCTCCGGGGCACCTTCTAGCGAGCAGTACTTC. This gives the protein CASSSGAPSSEQYF. The chain carries TRBV11-3 and TRBJ2-7; D may be TRBD1 or TRBD2 (5 bases each). CDR1 SGHNT and CDR2 YENEEA come from the germline V gene. Trimming left V 4 bases short and J 6 bases short, with 16 bases between. CDR3 size: 14 residues.